Below, 18 T cell receptor beta chains from the same sample are listed, as sequenced in a study of shared clonotypes between healthy human individuals. Using immunoSEQ multiplex PCR, the repertoire was profiled, and TCRdb retains in-frame clones only, with some absent. The sample has about 480,000 clones, 79% seen once. Sequences were obtained from PBMCs. These receptors were collected from a woman in her 40s in good health. Some clones in this sample may be carry-over from other donors' samples.

This rearrangement joins TRBV27 to TRBJ2-7, with TRBD1 matching 7 bases. The germline V gene encodes CDR1 MNHEY and CDR2 SMNVEV (reference sequence). The CDR3 contains 14 residues. Trimming took 6 bases from V and 7 from J; bases not matched to a gene: 12. The CDR3 spells CASSPDRPRGEQYF. CDR3 DNA sequence: TGTGCCAGCAGCCCGGACAGGCCTAGGGGTGAGCAGTACTTC.

This clone was recorded at least ten times. The chain joins TRBV28 to TRBJ2-1; TRBD2 aligns across 8 bases. Trimming cost V 4 bases and J 0 bases; bases outside gene matches: 5. Germline lookup yields CDR1 MDHEN and CDR2 SYDVKM. This CDR3 is built from 16 residues. The CDR3 here is CASSSSSGSSYNEQFF. The CDR3 bases are TGTGCCAGCAGTTCCTCAAGCGGGAGCTCCTACAATGAGCAGTTCTTC. Drawing the rest from reference TRBV28 and TRBJ2-1, the complete variable domain is DVKVTQSSRYLVKRTGEKVFLECVQDMDHENMFWYRQDPGLGLRLIYFSYDVKMKEKGDIPEGYSVSREKKERFSLILESASTNQTSMYLCASSSSSGSSYNEQFFGPGTRLTVL.

The rearrangement joins TRBV23-1 to TRBJ2-7, with 11 nucleotides matching TRBD2. Being an ORF, TRBV23-1 has a function that is uncertain. V lost 0 bases and J lost 0; bases outside the gene matches: 13. The CDR3 totals 20 residues. In DNA, the CDR3 is TGCGCCAGCAGTCAATCGGGGGACCGACTAGCGGGGATTAGCTCCTACGAGCAGTACTTC. This codes for CASSQSGDRLAGISSYEQYF.

This clone was seen a few times. The chain links TRBV28 to TRBJ2-7; no clear D gene. This CDR3 has 12 residues. Trimming left V 5 bases short and J 6 bases short, with 11 bases between. Germline CDR1 reads MDHEN; CDR2 reads SYDVKM. CDR3 residues: CASSDLLGEQYF. The CDR3, as DNA: TGTGCCAGCAGTGACCTGTTGGGCGAGCAGTACTTC.

The genes are TRBV18 and TRBJ2-5, with D perhaps TRBD1 (5 bases). The CDR3 covers 14 residues. Germline V lookup: CDR1 KGHSH, CDR2 LQKENI. V gave up 3 bases and J gave up 4 bases, with 12 bases separating them. Here the CDR3 DNA reads TGTGCCAGCTCACCCACCTGGACACCAGAGACCCAGTACTTC. Protein product: CASSPTWTPETQYF.

The sample holds a few counts of this clone. The V and J genes are TRBV2 and TRBJ1-1; TRBD1 is a possible D gene (5 bases). This CDR3 contains 10 residues. V was clipped by 8 bases and J by 8 bases, with 9 bases between them. From germline, CDR1 is SNHLY and CDR2 FYNNEI. The CDR3 sequence is CASGRGEAFF. The CDR3 DNA follows: TGTGCCAGCGGGAGGGGAGAAGCTTTCTTT.

The CDR3 here is CASSPSHTQYF. The CDR3 coding sequence is TGTGCCAGCAGCCCTAGCCATACGCAGTATTTT. The chain carries TRBV7-8 and TRBJ2-3, with a weak D call TRBD2 (5 bases). The CDR3 length is 11 residues. From germline, CDR1 is SGHVS and CDR2 FQNEAQ. V lost 5 bases and J lost 7, with 7 bases in between. Supplemented by reference TRBV7-8 and TRBJ2-3, the full variable domain reads GAGVSQSPRYKVAKRGQDVALRCDPISGHVSLFWYQQALGQGPEFLTYFQNEAQLDKSGLPSDRFFAERPEGSVSTLKIQRTQQEDSAVYLCASSPSHTQYFGPGTRLTVL.

This clone showed up just a few times. The rearrangement joins TRBV19 to TRBJ2-3; perhaps D is TRBD1 or TRBD2 (6 bases each). Trimming cost V 3 bases and J 1 base, with 14 bases left between them. Looked up from germline, CDR1 is LNHDA and CDR2 is SQIVND (reference sequence). The CDR3 consists of 16 residues. For the CDR3, the DNA is TGTGCCAGTAGTATCCGGAGGGGGAGCGGCACAGATACGCAGTATTTT. Translating it yields CASSIRRGSGTDTQYF.

This chain joins TRBV5-1 and TRBJ2-3, with D possibly TRBD1 on 6 matching bases. The germline V gene has CDR1 SGHRS and CDR2 YFSETQ. The CDR3 contains 15 residues. V lost 4 bases to trimming and J lost 0 bases, with 12 bases between them. CDR3 protein: CASSPGHFSTDTQYF. CDR3 bases: TGCGCCAGCAGCCCGGGACACTTCAGCACAGATACGCAGTATTTT.

This clone was found a few times. V is TRBV28 and J is TRBJ1-5, with 7 bases that match TRBD1. Germline lookup yields CDR1 MDHEN and CDR2 SYDVKM. After removal of 3 bases from V and 6 bases from J, the junction contained 14 bases not matched to a gene. The CDR3 is 17 amino acids. The CDR3 nucleotides read TGTGCCAGCAGTTTTTGGGGGTCGACAGGGAAACGTCAGCCCCAGCATTTT. Translating it yields CASSFWGSTGKRQPQHF.

The gene calls are TRBV7-9 and TRBJ2-1; D is unclear. The germline gives CDR1 SEHNR, CDR2 FQNEAQ (reference sequence). Deletions cut 3 bases from V and 0 bases from J, with 9 bases between. This CDR3 has 15 amino acids. The CDR3 spells CASSFRQISYNEQFF. Here the CDR3 DNA reads TGTGCCAGCAGCTTCCGGCAGATCTCCTACAATGAGCAGTTCTTC.

The count of this clone is one. The chain combines TRBV28 with TRBJ1-2; D call uncertain. The CDR3 runs 14 residues. The germline V gene encodes CDR1 MDHEN and CDR2 SYDVKM. Trimming removed 7 bases from V and 0 bases from J, with 12 bases in between. The CDR3 here is CASTRPGPNYGYTF. The CDR3 region has the DNA TGTGCCAGCACCCGCCCCGGCCCTAACTATGGCTACACCTTC.

As to this clone: The same CDR3 arises from other DNA sequences in this sample as well. The V call is TRBV7-3, the J call TRBJ2-2; no definite D call. The CDR3 is made up of 12 amino acids. V lost 5 bases and J 7 bases, leaving 8 bases between the germline ends. Germline CDR1 and CDR2: SGHTA and FQGTGA. The DNA of the CDR3 is TGTGCCAGCAGCCCCCCCAGCGGGGAGCTGTTTTTT. It codes for CASSPPSGELFF.

This rearrangement joins TRBV18 to TRBJ1-2; TRBD1 matches at 7 bases. The V gene end was trimmed by 4 bases and the J gene end by 5 bases; junction bases not matched to a gene: 7. This CDR3 has 14 amino acids. Germline V lookup: CDR1 KGHSH, CDR2 LQKENI. The CDR3 sequence is CASSQTGATYGYTF. The DNA of the CDR3 is TGTGCCAGCTCACAAACAGGGGCGACGTATGGCTACACCTTC.

The chain uses TRBV18 and TRBJ2-7; perhaps TRBD1 as D (5 bases). Trimming cost V 3 bases and J 2 bases, with 8 bases left between them. The CDR3 contains 13 residues. Germline V lookup: CDR1 KGHSH, CDR2 LQKENI. The CDR3 nucleotides read TGTGCCAGCTCACCCCCAGGGACCTACGAGCAGTACTTC. This encodes CASSPPGTYEQYF.

This chain connects TRBV28 to TRBJ2-5; D ambiguous. V dropped 3 bases and J dropped 3 bases, with 17 bases sitting between them. The CDR3 is 16 amino acids. Germline assignment: CDR1 MDHEN and CDR2 SYDVKM. The CDR3: CASSFSGMGLKETQYF. CDR3 nucleotides: TGTGCCAGCAGTTTTTCTGGAATGGGTCTCAAAGAGACCCAGTACTTC.

The chain combines TRBV7-2 with TRBJ2-2; TRBD2 matches at 9 bases. V trimming: 5 bases; J trimming: 3 bases; junction bases outside the gene matches: 13. Germline assignment: CDR1 SGHTA and CDR2 FQGNSA. The CDR3 is 18 residues long. This CDR3 is CASSRRGREGRDTGELFF. The DNA for the CDR3 is TGTGCCAGCAGCCGAAGGGGGCGGGAGGGCCGAGACACCGGGGAGCTGTTTTTT.

The chain joins TRBV18 to TRBJ1-2; 7 positions agree with TRBD1. Germline assignment: CDR1 KGHSH and CDR2 LQKENI. Unmatched junction bases numbered 12, after V lost 4 bases and J lost 4 bases. The CDR3 consists of 16 residues. The CDR3 region is CASSLIQGDLGYGYTF. The CDR3 DNA sequence: TGTGCCAGCTCACTTATTCAGGGGGATTTGGGCTATGGCTACACCTTC.